This T cell receptor (beta chain) was sequenced in a study of blood T cell repertoires in COVID-19. Study-wide background: The United States, Italy and Spain supplied acute and convalescent COVID-19 samples.

Germline CDR1 is MNHEY and CDR2 is SVGAGI. This CDR3 comprises 16 residues. Trimming took 2 bases from V and 4 from J, leaving 17 bases between them. Original data processing: Nucleated cell number was recorded as an estimate derived from reference gene primer amplification. Some clones are missing from TCRdb's copy, which holds only in-frame ones; the method was immunoSEQ multiplex PCR. V, J and clone size are taken as reported in that table, and D and trimming were inferred from the DNA itself. This sample carries around 72,000 clones, around 78% of them seen once, and the ten largest clones take 18%.

The chain has TRBV6-5 and TRBJ1-1; D not certain. Sequencing input: peripheral blood. This clonotype was sampled from a woman of 80 years or more with acute or convalescent COVID-19. The CDR3 is CASSYKGSRPSTEAFF. CDR3 nucleotides: TGTGCCAGCAGTTACAAAGGTTCCAGGCCCAGCACTGAAGCTTTCTTT.